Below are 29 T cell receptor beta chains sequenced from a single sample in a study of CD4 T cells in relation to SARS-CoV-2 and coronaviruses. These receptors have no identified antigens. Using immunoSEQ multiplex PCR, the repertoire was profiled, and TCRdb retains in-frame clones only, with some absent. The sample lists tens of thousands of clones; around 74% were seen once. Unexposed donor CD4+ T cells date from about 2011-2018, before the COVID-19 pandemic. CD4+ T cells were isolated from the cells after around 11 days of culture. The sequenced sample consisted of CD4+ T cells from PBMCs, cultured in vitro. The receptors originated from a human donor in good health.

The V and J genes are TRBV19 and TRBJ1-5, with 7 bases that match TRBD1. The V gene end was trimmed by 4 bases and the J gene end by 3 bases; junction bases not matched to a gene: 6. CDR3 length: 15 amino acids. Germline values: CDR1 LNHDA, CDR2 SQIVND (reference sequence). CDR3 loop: CASSNTGEINQPQHF. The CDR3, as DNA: TGTGCCAGTAGTAACACAGGGGAGATCAATCAGCCCCAGCATTTT.

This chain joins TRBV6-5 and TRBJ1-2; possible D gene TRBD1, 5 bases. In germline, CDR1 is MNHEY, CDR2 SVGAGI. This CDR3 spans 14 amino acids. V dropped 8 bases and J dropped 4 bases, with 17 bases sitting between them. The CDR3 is CASVGVGDGYGYTF. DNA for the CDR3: TGTGCCAGCGTGGGGGTTGGGGACGGCTATGGCTACACCTTC.

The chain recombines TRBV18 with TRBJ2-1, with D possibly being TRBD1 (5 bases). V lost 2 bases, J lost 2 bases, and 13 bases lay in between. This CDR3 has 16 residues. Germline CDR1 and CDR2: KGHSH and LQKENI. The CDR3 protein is CASSPGQGVTYNEQFF. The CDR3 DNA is TGTGCCAGCTCACCAGGGCAGGGTGTTACCTACAATGAGCAGTTCTTC.

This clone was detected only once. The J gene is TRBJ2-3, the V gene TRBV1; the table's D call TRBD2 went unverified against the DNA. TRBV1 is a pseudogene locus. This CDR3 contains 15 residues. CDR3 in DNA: TGCACCAGCAGACTTATAGCGGGATTGACAGATACGCAGTATTTT. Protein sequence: CTSRLIAGLTDTQYF.

The CDR3 DNA is TGTGCCAGCAGGAGAGCGGGAGAAAACAATGAGCAGTTCTTC. Encoded protein: CASRRAGENNEQFF. The V call is TRBV27, the J call TRBJ2-1, with 8 positions matching TRBD2. The CDR3 runs 14 residues. Germline trimming cut 6 bases from V and 5 bases from J; bases unmatched to any gene: 6. CDR1 MNHEY and CDR2 SMNVEV come from the germline V gene (reference sequence).

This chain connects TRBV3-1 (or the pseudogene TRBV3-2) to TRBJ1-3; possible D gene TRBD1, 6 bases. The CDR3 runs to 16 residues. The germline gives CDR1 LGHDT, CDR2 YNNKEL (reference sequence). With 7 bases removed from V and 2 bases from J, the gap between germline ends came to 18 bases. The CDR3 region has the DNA TGTGCCAGCAATATAAGGGGGGAAGGAGCTGGAAACACCATATATTTT. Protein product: CASNIRGEGAGNTIYF.

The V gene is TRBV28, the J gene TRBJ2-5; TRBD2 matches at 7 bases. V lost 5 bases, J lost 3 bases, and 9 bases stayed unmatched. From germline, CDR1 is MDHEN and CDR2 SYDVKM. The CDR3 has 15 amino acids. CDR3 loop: CASSHPASGKETQYF. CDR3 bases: TGTGCCAGCAGTCATCCCGCTAGCGGTAAAGAGACCCAGTACTTC.

CDR3 residues: CASSRGTGVYEQYF. In nucleotides, the CDR3 is TGTGCCAGCAGCCGCGGGACAGGGGTATACGAGCAGTACTTC. V usage is TRBV3-1 (or the pseudogene TRBV3-2) and J usage is TRBJ2-7; 10 nucleotides match TRBD1. This CDR3 has 14 amino acids. V was clipped by 4 bases and J by 4 bases; unmatched bases: 4. The germline V gene encodes CDR1 LGHDT and CDR2 YNNKEL (reference sequence).

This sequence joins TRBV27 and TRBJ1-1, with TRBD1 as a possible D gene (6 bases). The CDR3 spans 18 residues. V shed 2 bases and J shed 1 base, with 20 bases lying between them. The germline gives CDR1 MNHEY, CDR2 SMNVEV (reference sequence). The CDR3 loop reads CASSLGGTNTVKNTEAFF. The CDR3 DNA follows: TGTGCCAGCAGTTTAGGTGGGACAAATACAGTGAAGAACACTGAAGCTTTCTTT.

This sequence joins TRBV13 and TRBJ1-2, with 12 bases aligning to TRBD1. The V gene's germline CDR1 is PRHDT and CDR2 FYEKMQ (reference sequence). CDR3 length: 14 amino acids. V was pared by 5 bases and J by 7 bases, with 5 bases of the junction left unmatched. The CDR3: CASSAGQGAPGYTF. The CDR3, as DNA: TGTGCCAGCAGCGCGGGACAGGGGGCACCTGGCTACACCTTC.

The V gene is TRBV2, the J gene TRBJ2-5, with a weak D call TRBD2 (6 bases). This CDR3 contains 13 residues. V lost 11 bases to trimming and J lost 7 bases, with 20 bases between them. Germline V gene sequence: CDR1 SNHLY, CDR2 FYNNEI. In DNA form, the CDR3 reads TGTGCCGCACAAGCAGGGACGGAGGGGACCCAGTACTTC. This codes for CAAQAGTEGTQYF.

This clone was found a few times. The chain's CDR3 is CASSSTGDREQYF. CDR3 DNA sequence: TGCGCCAGCAGCTCGACAGGGGACCGCGAGCAGTACTTC. This rearrangement joins TRBV5-1 to TRBJ2-7; 8 bases are a match to TRBD1. The V segment lost 3 bases and the J segment 6 bases; nucleotides outside the gene matches: 5. The CDR3 spans 13 residues. Germline-derived CDR1 and CDR2 are SGHRS and YFSETQ. Using reference TRBV5-1 and TRBJ2-7 for the parts outside the CDR3, the full variable domain is KAGVTQTPRYLIKTRGQQVTLSCSPISGHRSVSWYQQTPGQGLQFLFEYFSETQRNKGNFPGRFSGRQFSNSRSEMNVSTLELGDSALYLCASSSTGDREQYFGPGTRLTVT.

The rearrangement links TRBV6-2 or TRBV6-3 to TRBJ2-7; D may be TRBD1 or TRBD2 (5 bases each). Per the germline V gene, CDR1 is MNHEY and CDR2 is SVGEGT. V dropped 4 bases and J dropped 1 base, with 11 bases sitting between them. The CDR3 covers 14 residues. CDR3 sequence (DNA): TGTGCCAGCAGTTGGGGGACCGAATCCTACGAGCAGTACTTC. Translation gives CASSWGTESYEQYF.

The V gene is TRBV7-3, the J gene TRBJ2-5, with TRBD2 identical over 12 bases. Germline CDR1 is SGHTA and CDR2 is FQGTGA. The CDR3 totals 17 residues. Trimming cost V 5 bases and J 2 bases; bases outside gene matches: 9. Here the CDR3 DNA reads TGTGCCAGCAGCCCCACGGCTAGCGGGAGGGCTCAAGAGACCCAGTACTTC. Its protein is CASSPTASGRAQETQYF. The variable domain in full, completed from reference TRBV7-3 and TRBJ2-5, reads GAGVSQTPSNKVTEKGKYVELRCDPISGHTALYWYRQSLGQGPEFLIYFQGTGAADDSGLPNDRFFAVRPEGSVSTLKIQRTERGDSAVYLCASSPTASGRAQETQYFGPGTRLLVL.

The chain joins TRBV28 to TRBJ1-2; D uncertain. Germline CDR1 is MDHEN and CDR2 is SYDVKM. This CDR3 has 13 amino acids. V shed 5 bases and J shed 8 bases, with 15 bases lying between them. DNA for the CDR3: TGTGCCAGCAGTGAACAGAGAACCTTGGGCTACACCTTC. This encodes CASSEQRTLGYTF.

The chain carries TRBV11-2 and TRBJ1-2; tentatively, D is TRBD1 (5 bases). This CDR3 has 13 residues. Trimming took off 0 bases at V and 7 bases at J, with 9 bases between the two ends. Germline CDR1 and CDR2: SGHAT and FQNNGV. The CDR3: CASSLEGLSGYTF. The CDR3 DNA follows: TGTGCCAGCAGCTTAGAGGGGCTGAGTGGCTACACCTTC. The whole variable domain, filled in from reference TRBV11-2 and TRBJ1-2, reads EAGVAQSPRYKIIEKRQSVAFWCNPISGHATLYWYQQILGQGPKLLIQFQNNGVVDDSQLPKDRFSAERLKGVDSTLKIQPAKLEDSAVYLCASSLEGLSGYTFGSGTRLTVV.

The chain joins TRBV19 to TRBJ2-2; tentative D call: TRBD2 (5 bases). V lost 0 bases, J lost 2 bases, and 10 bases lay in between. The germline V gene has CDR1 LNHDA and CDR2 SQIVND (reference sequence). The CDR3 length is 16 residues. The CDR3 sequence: CASSIDRGRNTGELFF. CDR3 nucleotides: TGTGCCAGTAGTATAGATCGGGGTCGAAACACCGGGGAGCTGTTTTTT.

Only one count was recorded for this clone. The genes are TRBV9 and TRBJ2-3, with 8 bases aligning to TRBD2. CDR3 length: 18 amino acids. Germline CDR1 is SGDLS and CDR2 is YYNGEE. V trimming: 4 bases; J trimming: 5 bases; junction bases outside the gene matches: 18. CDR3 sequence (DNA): TGTGCCAGCAGCCCACACACATACGATGGCGGGAGGAGAGATACGCAGTATTTT. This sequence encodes CASSPHTYDGGRRDTQYF.

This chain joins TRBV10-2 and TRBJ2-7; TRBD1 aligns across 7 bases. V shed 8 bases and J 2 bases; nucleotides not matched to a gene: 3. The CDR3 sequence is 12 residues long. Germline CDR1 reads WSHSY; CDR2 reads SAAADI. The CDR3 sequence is CASLTGTYEQYF. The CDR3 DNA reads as TGCGCCAGCCTGACAGGGACCTACGAGCAGTACTTC.

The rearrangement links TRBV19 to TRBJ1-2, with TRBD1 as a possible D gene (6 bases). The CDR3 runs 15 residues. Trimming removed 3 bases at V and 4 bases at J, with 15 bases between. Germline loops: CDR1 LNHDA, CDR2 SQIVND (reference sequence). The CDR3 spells CASSMQGLSLYGYTF. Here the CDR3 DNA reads TGTGCCAGTAGTATGCAGGGGCTTTCCCTCTATGGCTACACCTTC. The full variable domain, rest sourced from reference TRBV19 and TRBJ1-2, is DGGITQSPKYLFRKEGQNVTLSCEQNLNHDAMYWYRQDPGQGLRLIYYSQIVNDFQKGDIAEGYSVSREKKESFPLTVTSAQKNPTAFYLCASSMQGLSLYGYTFGSGTRLTVV.

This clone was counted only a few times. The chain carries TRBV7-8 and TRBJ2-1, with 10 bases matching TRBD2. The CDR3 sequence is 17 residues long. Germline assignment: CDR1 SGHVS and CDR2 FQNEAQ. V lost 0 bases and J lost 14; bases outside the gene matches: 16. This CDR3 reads CASSLASGASGRLVEFF. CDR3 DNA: TGTGCCAGCAGCTTAGCTAGCGGGGCTAGCGGGAGACTGGTTGAGTTCTTC.

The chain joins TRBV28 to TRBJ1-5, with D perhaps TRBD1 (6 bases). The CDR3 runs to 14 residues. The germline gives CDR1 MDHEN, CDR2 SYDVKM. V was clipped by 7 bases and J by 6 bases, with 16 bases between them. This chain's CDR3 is CASKDSGQSQPQHF. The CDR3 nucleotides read TGTGCCAGCAAGGACAGCGGCCAGAGTCAGCCCCAGCATTTT.

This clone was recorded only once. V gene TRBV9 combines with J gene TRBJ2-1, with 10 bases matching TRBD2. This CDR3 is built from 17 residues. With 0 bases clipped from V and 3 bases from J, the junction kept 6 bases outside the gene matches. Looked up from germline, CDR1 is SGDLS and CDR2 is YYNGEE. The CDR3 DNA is TGTGCCAGCAGCGTAGAGGCGGCTAGCGGGAGCTACAATGAGCAGTTCTTC. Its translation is CASSVEAASGSYNEQFF.

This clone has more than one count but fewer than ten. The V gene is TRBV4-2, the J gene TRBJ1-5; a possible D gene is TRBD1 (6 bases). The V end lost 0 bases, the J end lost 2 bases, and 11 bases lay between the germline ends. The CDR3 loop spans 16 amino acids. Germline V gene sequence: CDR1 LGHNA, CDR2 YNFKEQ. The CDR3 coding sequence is TGTGCCAGCAGCCAAGAGGGGGGGGCCGGCAATCAGCCCCAGCATTTT. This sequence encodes CASSQEGGAGNQPQHF.

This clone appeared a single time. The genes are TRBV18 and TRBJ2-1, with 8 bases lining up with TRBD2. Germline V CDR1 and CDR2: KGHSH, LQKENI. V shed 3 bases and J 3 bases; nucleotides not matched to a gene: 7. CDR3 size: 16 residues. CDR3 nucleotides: TGTGCCAGCTCACCGATGAGCGGGAGTATCTACAATGAGCAGTTCTTC. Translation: CASSPMSGSIYNEQFF.

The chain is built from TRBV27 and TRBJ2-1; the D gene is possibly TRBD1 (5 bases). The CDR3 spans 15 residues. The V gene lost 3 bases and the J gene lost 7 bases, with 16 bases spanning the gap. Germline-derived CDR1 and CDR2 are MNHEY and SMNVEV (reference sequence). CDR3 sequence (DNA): TGTGCCAGCAGTTTGGGGCAGGGTATTTGGAATGAGCAGTTCTTC. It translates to CASSLGQGIWNEQFF.

The CDR3 DNA follows: TGTGCCAGCAGTACCGGCGGGAGGTACGAGCAGTACTTC. This codes for CASSTGGRYEQYF. The chain carries TRBV28 and TRBJ2-7, with 8 bases aligning to TRBD2. Looked up from germline, CDR1 is MDHEN and CDR2 is SYDVKM. Germline trimming cut 5 bases from V and 4 bases from J; bases unmatched to any gene: 4. The CDR3 has 13 amino acids.

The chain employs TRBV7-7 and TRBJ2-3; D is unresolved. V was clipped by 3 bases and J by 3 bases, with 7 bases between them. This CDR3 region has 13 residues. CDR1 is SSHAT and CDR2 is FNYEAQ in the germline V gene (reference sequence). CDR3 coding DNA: TGTGCCAGCAGCTTTTCTAAGACAGATACGCAGTATTTT. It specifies CASSFSKTDTQYF.

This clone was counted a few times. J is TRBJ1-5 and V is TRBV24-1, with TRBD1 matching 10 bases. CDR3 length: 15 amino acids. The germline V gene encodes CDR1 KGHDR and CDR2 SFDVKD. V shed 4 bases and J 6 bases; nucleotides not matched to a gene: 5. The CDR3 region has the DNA TGTGCCACCAGTGACTCAGGACAGGGGGGTCAGCCCCAGCATTTT. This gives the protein CATSDSGQGGQPQHF.